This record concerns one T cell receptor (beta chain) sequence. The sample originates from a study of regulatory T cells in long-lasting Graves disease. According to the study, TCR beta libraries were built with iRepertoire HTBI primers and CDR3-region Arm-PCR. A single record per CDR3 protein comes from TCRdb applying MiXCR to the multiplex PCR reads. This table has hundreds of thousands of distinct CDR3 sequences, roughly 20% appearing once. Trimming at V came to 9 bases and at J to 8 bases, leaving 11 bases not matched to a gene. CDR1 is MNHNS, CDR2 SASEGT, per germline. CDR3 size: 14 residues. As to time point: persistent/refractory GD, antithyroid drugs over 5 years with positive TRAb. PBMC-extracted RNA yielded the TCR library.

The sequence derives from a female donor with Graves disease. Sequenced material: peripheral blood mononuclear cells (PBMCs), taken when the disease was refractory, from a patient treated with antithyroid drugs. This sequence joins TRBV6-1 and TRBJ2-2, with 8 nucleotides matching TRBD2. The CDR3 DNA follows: TGTGCCAGTCGGTCAGCGGGAGACCTAGGGGAGCTGTTTTTT. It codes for CASRSAGDLGELFF.